One sample yielded the 30 T cell receptor beta chains listed below, sequenced in a study. TCRdb ran MiXCR on the RT-PCR reads and lists one entry per CDR3 protein. The data show about 700,000 distinct CDR3 sequences, 13% to 15% seen once. The specimen sequenced was memory CD4+ T cells from blood. The receptors shown here come from a female donor in good health, serving as a healthy control.

In this sample, this clonotype turned up a few times. This chain joins TRBV19 and TRBJ1-2, with 8 bases fitting TRBD1. J gave up 7 bases and V 1 base, and 11 bases lay outside the gene matches. The CDR3 is 16 residues long. CDR1 is LNHDA and CDR2 is SQIVND in the germline V gene (reference sequence). CDR3 nucleotides: TGTGCCAGTAGTATAGTTGTACGGGGGACAGGATCTGGCTACACCTTC. This codes for CASSIVVRGTGSGYTF.

This clonotype came up many times. The V and J genes are TRBV20-1 and TRBJ1-5, with D uncertain. V was clipped by 6 bases and J by 1 base, with 19 bases between them. There are 16 residues in the CDR3. Germline CDR1 is DFQATT and CDR2 is SNEGSKA (reference sequence). CDR3 nucleotide sequence: TGCAGTGCCCTCCCGGCGTGGGCAGCGAGCAATCAGCCCCAGCATTTT. Protein sequence: CSALPAWAASNQPQHF.

In this sample, this clonotype turned up many times. This chain connects TRBV7-2 to TRBJ2-2; D unclear. V was clipped by 3 bases and J by 4 bases, with 3 bases between them. There are 12 residues in the CDR3. From germline, CDR1 is SGHTA and CDR2 FQGNSA. CDR3 sequence (DNA): TGTGCCAGCAGCTTCGGCACCGGGGAGCTGTTTTTT. Amino acid sequence: CASSFGTGELFF.

This clonotype was seen ten or more times. The chain couples TRBV5-1 to TRBJ2-7; TRBD1 agrees at 7 bases. Germline CDR1 and CDR2: SGHRS and YFSETQ. The CDR3 is 13 amino acids. The trim removed 4 bases at V and 3 bases at J, leaving 4 bases unmatched. CDR3 amino acids: CASSVTGNYEQYF. CDR3 coding DNA: TGCGCCAGCAGCGTGACAGGGAACTACGAGCAGTACTTC.

This clonotype came up many times. The chain carries TRBV5-1 and TRBJ2-1; unclear D gene. CDR1 and CDR2 (germline): SGHRS, YFSETQ. The length of the CDR3 is 14 residues. Trimming took 0 bases from V and 6 from J, leaving 10 bases between them. DNA for the CDR3: TGCGCCAGCAGCTTGGGGTTGACACTCAATGAGCAGTTCTTC. Its protein product is CASSLGLTLNEQFF.

This clonotype was found a few times. V gene TRBV4-2 combines with J gene TRBJ1-2; the D gene is possibly TRBD1 (5 bases). The CDR3 contains 13 residues. Germline-derived CDR1 and CDR2 are LGHNA and YNFKEQ. The V and J ends lost 0 bases and 6 bases respectively, with 8 bases between them. Written as DNA, the CDR3 is TGTGCCAGCAGCCAAGAGGCAGGGCATGGCTACACCTTC. Translation gives CASSQEAGHGYTF.

This clonotype was detected only a few times. The chain joins TRBV20-1 to TRBJ2-5, with D maybe TRBD1 (5 bases). V was cut by 2 bases and J by 1 base, with 11 bases left in between. Germline CDR1 reads DFQATT; CDR2 reads SNEGSKA (reference sequence). CDR3 length: 14 residues. CDR3 amino acids: CSARKAGSQETQYF. Written as DNA, the CDR3 is TGCAGTGCTAGAAAGGCAGGGTCCCAAGAGACCCAGTACTTC.

This clonotype came up a few times. The V and J genes are TRBV7-2 and TRBJ1-1; no firm D call. V lost 3 bases and J lost 6, with 8 bases in between. The CDR3 consists of 12 residues. Germline CDR1 SGHTA, CDR2 FQGNSA. The CDR3 nucleotides are TGTGCCAGCAGCTTCTTCTACGCTGAAGCTTTCTTT. Amino acids: CASSFFYAEAFF.

A few counts support this clonotype. The genes are TRBV13 and TRBJ2-7, with 10 bases lining up with TRBD1. The CDR3 is made up of 15 amino acids. Trimming took 3 bases from V and 2 from J; bases not matched to a gene: 4. Germline V lookup: CDR1 PRHDT, CDR2 FYEKMQ (reference sequence). CDR3 nucleotides: TGTGCCAGCAGCTTCCGGGACAGGGGCCCCTACGAGCAGTACTTC. Its translation is CASSFRDRGPYEQYF.

The CDR3 here is CASSRVQGIQETQYF. In DNA form, the CDR3 reads TGCGCCAGCAGCCGTGTACAGGGGATCCAAGAGACCCAGTACTTC. V and J are TRBV5-1 and TRBJ2-5; 7 nucleotides line up with TRBD1. There are 15 residues in the CDR3. V trimming: 4 bases; J trimming: 1 base; junction bases outside the gene matches: 7. Germline CDR1 reads SGHRS; CDR2 reads YFSETQ.

V and J are TRBV7-9 and TRBJ2-2, with 7 nucleotides matching TRBD2. Germline assignment: CDR1 SEHNR and CDR2 FQNEAQ (reference sequence). With 4 bases clipped from V and 7 bases from J, the junction kept 3 bases outside the gene matches. This CDR3 has 13 amino acids. As DNA, the CDR3 is TGTGCCAGCAGCTCCGGGAGGTACGGGGAGCTGTTTTTT. Its translation is CASSSGRYGELFF.

This clonotype appeared many times. The CDR3 sequence is CSADDYTDTQYF. CDR3 DNA: TGCAGTGCTGATGATTACACAGATACGCAGTATTTT. This chain joins TRBV20-1 and TRBJ2-3, with D unresolved. The germline gives CDR1 DFQATT, CDR2 SNEGSKA (reference sequence). The CDR3 covers 12 residues. The ends were cut back, 5 bases at V and 2 bases at J, with 8 bases in the middle.

The genes are TRBV4-1 and TRBJ1-5; tentative D call: TRBD1 (5 bases). The CDR3 totals 15 residues. The ends were cut back, 4 bases at V and 2 bases at J, with 12 bases in the middle. Germline CDR1 and CDR2: MGHRA and YSYEKL. The CDR3 protein is CASSPIGEGNQPQHF. The CDR3 DNA is TGCGCCAGCAGCCCGATAGGGGAGGGCAATCAGCCCCAGCATTTT.

The rearrangement links TRBV7-9 to TRBJ1-2; D ambiguous. Between the trimmed V and J ends, which lost 3 bases and 9 bases, there was a span of 8 bases. CDR3 size: 11 residues. CDR1 and CDR2 from the germline V gene are SEHNR and FQNEAQ (reference sequence). As DNA, the CDR3 is TGTGCCAGCAGCTTGGAGAGGCGCTACACCTTC. Translating it yields CASSLERRYTF.

Ten or more counts support this clonotype. This chain joins TRBV20-1 and TRBJ2-7; 9 bases align to TRBD1. V shed 4 bases, J shed 4 bases, and the junction held 5 bases outside the gene matches. Germline CDR1 reads DFQATT; CDR2 reads SNEGSKA (reference sequence). CDR3 length: 13 residues. The CDR3 nucleotides are TGCAGTGCTACGGACAGGGGCGGATACGAGCAGTACTTC. It is translated as CSATDRGGYEQYF.

This chain joins TRBV30 and TRBJ2-3; TRBD2 matches 7 bases. The trim removed 5 bases at V and 6 bases at J, leaving 5 bases unmatched. The CDR3 runs to 12 residues. CDR1 and CDR2 (germline): GTSNPN, SVGIG (reference sequence). The CDR3: CAWLRGGDTQYF. For the CDR3, the DNA is TGTGCCTGGCTCCGGGGAGGGGATACGCAGTATTTT.

V is TRBV20-1 and J is TRBJ2-5; 10 nucleotides match TRBD2. The V gene end was trimmed by 1 base and the J gene end by 5 bases; junction bases not matched to a gene: 7. In germline, CDR1 is DFQATT, CDR2 SNEGSKA (reference sequence). This CDR3 spans 15 amino acids. This CDR3 is CSARGLAGARETQYF. DNA for the CDR3: TGCAGTGCTAGAGGGCTAGCGGGAGCCCGCGAGACCCAGTACTTC.

The gene calls are TRBV11-2 and TRBJ2-3, with 8 nucleotides matching TRBD2. Germline values: CDR1 SGHAT, CDR2 FQNNGV. This CDR3 comprises 15 residues. J gave up 4 bases and V 5 bases, and 8 bases lay outside the gene matches. The CDR3 reads CASSLPSGSSDTQYF. The CDR3 nucleotides read TGTGCCAGCAGCCTACCCAGCGGGAGTTCAGATACGCAGTATTTT.

A few counts support this clonotype. The chain has TRBV7-6 and TRBJ2-7, with 7 nucleotides matching TRBD2. V gave up 1 base and J gave up 7 bases; unmatched junction bases: 13. CDR1 and CDR2 (germline): SGHVS, FNYEAQ. The CDR3 length is 16 residues. CDR3: CASSLEAGRGAGEQYF. The CDR3 DNA reads as TGTGCCAGCAGCTTAGAAGCGGGACGGGGCGCGGGGGAGCAGTACTTC. Variable domain in full (rest from reference TRBV7-6 and TRBJ2-7): GAGVSQSPRYKVTKRGQDVALRCDPISGHVSLYWYRQALGQGPEFLTYFNYEAQQDKSGLPNDRFSAERPEGSISTLTIQRTEQRDSAMYRCASSLEAGRGAGEQYFGPGTRLTVT.

Many counts were recorded for this clonotype. The chain is built from TRBV4-3 and TRBJ2-3; D is possibly TRBD2 (6 bases). V dropped 3 bases and J dropped 2 bases, with 15 bases sitting between them. Germline V gene sequence: CDR1 LGHNA, CDR2 YSLEER. The CDR3 runs to 16 residues. The CDR3 loop is CASSQEGGGHTDTQYF. The CDR3, as DNA: TGCGCCAGCAGCCAGGAGGGTGGAGGACACACAGATACGCAGTATTTT.

At least ten counts were recorded for this clonotype. The V and J genes are TRBV20-1 and TRBJ2-7; 8 nucleotides match TRBD2. The germline gives CDR1 DFQATT, CDR2 SNEGSKA (reference sequence). V shed 2 bases and J 5 bases; nucleotides not matched to a gene: 8. The length of the CDR3 is 14 residues. The CDR3 DNA reads TGCAGTGCTAGACCGGGACTAGTACTCCACGAGCAGTACTTC. Its protein is CSARPGLVLHEQYF.

The chain is built from TRBV30 and TRBJ2-7, with 12 bases aligning to TRBD1. The CDR3 loop spans 14 amino acids. Trimming removed 8 bases from V and 5 bases from J; junction bases left unmatched: 10. In germline, CDR1 is GTSNPN, CDR2 SVGIG (reference sequence). DNA for the CDR3: TGTGCCAGAACCGGGACAGGGGGCGGAGACGAGCAGTACTTC. Translated: CARTGTGGGDEQYF.

The genes are TRBV9 and TRBJ1-1; D not resolved. The CDR3 extends over 13 amino acids. Between the trimmed V and J ends, which lost 4 bases and 4 bases, there was a span of 11 bases. The germline gives CDR1 SGDLS, CDR2 YYNGEE. CDR3 loop: CASSPVVVTEAFF. As DNA, the CDR3 is TGTGCCAGCAGCCCCGTCGTTGTCACTGAAGCTTTCTTT. Full variable domain (outside the CDR3, taken from reference TRBV9 and TRBJ1-1): DSGVTQTPKHLITATGQRVTLRCSPRSGDLSVYWYQQSLDQGLQFLIQYYNGEERAKGNILERFSAQQFPDLHSELNLSSLELGDSALYFCASSPVVVTEAFFGQGTRLTVV.

With respect to this clonotype: Possible read error: a much larger clone is one base away. The gene calls are TRBV28 and TRBJ2-1; 13 positions match TRBD2. The CDR3 consists of 15 residues. Per the germline V gene, CDR1 is MDHEN and CDR2 is SYDVKM. Trimming cost V 9 bases and J 11 bases; bases outside gene matches: 13. The CDR3 loop reads CASLLLGLAGNKQFF. Written as DNA, the CDR3 is TGTGCCAGTCTACTTCTGGGACTAGCGGGGAATAAGCAGTTCTTC.

The rearrangement uses TRBV12-3 or TRBV12-4 and TRBJ1-1; D perhaps matches TRBD1 (5 bases). This CDR3 comprises 14 residues. V dropped 7 bases and J dropped 4 bases, with 16 bases sitting between them. The CDR3: CASTLGLQTTEAFF. In DNA form, the CDR3 reads TGTGCCAGCACCTTGGGACTTCAGACCACTGAAGCTTTCTTT.

This clonotype has a count of ten or more. The chain links TRBV7-8 to TRBJ2-2, with D unclear. Trimming cost V 1 base and J 9 bases, with 12 bases left between them. This CDR3 spans 14 amino acids. CDR1 and CDR2 from the germline V gene are SGHVS and FQNEAQ. CDR3 bases: TGTGCCAGCAGCTTAGGGACGGCGAGTCGGGAGCTGTTTTTT. Protein sequence: CASSLGTASRELFF.

Many counts were recorded for this clonotype. The chain combines TRBV20-1 with TRBJ1-2; tentatively, D is TRBD1 (5 bases). The V gene lost 7 bases and the J gene lost 3 bases, with 18 bases spanning the gap. CDR1 and CDR2 (germline): DFQATT, SNEGSKA (reference sequence). The CDR3 sequence is 14 residues long. CDR3 nucleotide sequence: TGCAGTGGCCCGGGACGGCCGGGTGACTATGGCTACACCTTC. Translated: CSGPGRPGDYGYTF.

The V and J genes are TRBV2 and TRBJ2-1; 9 bases match TRBD2. With 3 bases clipped from V and 3 bases from J, the junction kept 0 bases outside the gene matches. CDR1 is SNHLY, CDR2 FYNNEI, per germline. This CDR3 is 14 amino acids long. CDR3 amino acids: CASSEREGYNEQFF. The CDR3 DNA reads TGTGCCAGCAGTGAGCGGGAGGGCTACAATGAGCAGTTCTTC.

This clonotype was detected a few times. The chain joins TRBV7-2 to TRBJ1-5; the match to TRBD1 covers 7 bases. There are 13 residues in the CDR3. The V segment lost 2 bases and the J segment 12 bases; nucleotides outside the gene matches: 7. The V gene's germline CDR1 is SGHTA and CDR2 FQGNSA. The CDR3 reads CASSLSRDSLQHF. In DNA form, the CDR3 reads TGTGCCAGCAGCTTATCGCGGGACAGTCTCCAGCATTTT.

This clonotype has at least ten counts. The chain joins TRBV12-3 or TRBV12-4 to TRBJ2-4, with D perhaps assigned TRBD1 or TRBD2 (6 bases each). Trimming took off 8 bases at V and 1 base at J, with 9 bases between the two ends. The CDR3 is made up of 13 amino acids. CDR3 protein: CASGGGAKNIQYF. DNA of the CDR3: TGTGCCAGCGGAGGGGGGGCCAAAAACATTCAGTACTTC.